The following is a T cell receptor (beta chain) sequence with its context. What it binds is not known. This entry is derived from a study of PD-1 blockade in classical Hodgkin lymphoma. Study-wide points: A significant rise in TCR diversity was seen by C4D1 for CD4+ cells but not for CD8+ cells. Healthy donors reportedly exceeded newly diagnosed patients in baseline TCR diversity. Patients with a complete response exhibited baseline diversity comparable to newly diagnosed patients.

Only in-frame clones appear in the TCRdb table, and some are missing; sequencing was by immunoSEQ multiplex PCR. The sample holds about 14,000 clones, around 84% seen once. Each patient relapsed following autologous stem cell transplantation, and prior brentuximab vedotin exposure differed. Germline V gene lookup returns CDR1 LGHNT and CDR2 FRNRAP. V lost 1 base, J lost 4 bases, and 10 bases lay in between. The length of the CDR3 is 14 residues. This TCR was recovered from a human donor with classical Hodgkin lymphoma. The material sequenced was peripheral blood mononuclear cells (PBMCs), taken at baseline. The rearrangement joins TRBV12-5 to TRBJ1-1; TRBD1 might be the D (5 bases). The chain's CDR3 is CASGLEGRFTEAFF. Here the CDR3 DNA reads TGTGCTAGTGGTTTGGAGGGGCGGTTCACTGAAGCTTTCTTT.